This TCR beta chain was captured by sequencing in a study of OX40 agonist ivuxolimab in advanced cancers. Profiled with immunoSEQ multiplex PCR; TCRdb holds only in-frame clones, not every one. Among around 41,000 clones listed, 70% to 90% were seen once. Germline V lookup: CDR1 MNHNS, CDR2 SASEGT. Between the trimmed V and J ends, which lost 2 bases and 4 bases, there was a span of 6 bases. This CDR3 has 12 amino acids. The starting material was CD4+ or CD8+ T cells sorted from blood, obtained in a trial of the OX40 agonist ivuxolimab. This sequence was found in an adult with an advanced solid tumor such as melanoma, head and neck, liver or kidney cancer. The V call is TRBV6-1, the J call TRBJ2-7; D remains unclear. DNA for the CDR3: TGTGCCAGCAGTGAAATGTTTTACGAGCAGTACTTC. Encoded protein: CASSEMFYEQYF.